This record looks at one T cell receptor beta chain sequence and its context. The record originates from a study of blood T cell repertoires in COVID-19. Those enrolled, adults aged roughly 18 to 100 years, came from some 25 US areas. Per the original methods: Amplification of reference gene primers was used by the study to estimate nucleated cell counts. Repertoires were generated with immunoSEQ multiplex PCR, while TCRdb's copy carries only in-frame clones and drops some. The D gene and trimming were derived from the DNA, and the V and J assignments and clone size from that table. The top ten hold about 1.7% of the sample, which has about 480,000 clones, 85% to 90% seen once. V shed 7 bases, J shed 8 bases, and the junction held 10 bases outside the gene matches. There are 14 residues in the CDR3. Germline values: CDR1 KGHDR, CDR2 SFDVKD.

The chain couples TRBV24-1 to TRBJ1-2; 9 nucleotides align to TRBD1. The receptor was isolated from a woman in her thirties or forties who had recovered from COVID-19. The sample consisted of PBMCs or T cells enriched from blood (not recorded which). The CDR3: CATSGTGTELGYTF. The CDR3 nucleotides read TGTGCCACCAGCGGGACAGGGACAGAGTTAGGCTACACCTTC.